This TCR beta chain came from a study of blood T cell repertoires in COVID-19. The germline V and J ends were trimmed by 5 bases and 2 bases, with 12 bases remaining between them. Per the germline V gene, CDR1 is SGHTA and CDR2 is FQGNSA. This CDR3 has 14 residues. Here immunoSEQ multiplex PCR was the method, and the copy in TCRdb shows in-frame clones only, minus some. Among some 110,000 clones listed, about three quarters were seen once. The origin of this receptor is an older man with acute or convalescent COVID-19. The chain joins TRBV7-2 to TRBJ2-5, with D perhaps matching TRBD2 (6 bases). Sequenced material: peripheral blood. The CDR3 bases are TGTGCCAGCAGCGTAAATAGCGGACAAGAGACCCAGTACTTC. Protein sequence: CASSVNSGQETQYF. The variable domain in full, with the rest retrieved from reference TRBV7-2 and TRBJ2-5, is GAGVSQSPSNKVTEKGKDVELRCDPISGHTALYWYRQSLGQGLEFLIYFQGNSAPDKSGLPSDRFSAERTGGSVSTLTIQRTQQEDSAVYLCASSVNSGQETQYFGPGTRLLVL.